The entry below describes one TCR beta chain. This record belongs to a study of blood T cell repertoires in COVID-19. Study details: COVID-19 samples, acute and convalescent, were from the United States, Italy and Spain. Sources were T cells, B-cell-depleted T cells, or PBMCs; the material itself was cDNA or gDNA.

This CDR3 has 18 residues. Germline V gene sequence: CDR1 SGHDN, CDR2 FVKESK. V gave up 3 bases and J gave up 10 bases, with 30 bases separating them. Sequencing used immunoSEQ multiplex PCR; TCRdb keeps in-frame clones, though not all of them. The sample yields about 71,000 clones, just over 90% seen once. The TCR sequence derives from a woman between 18 and 29 years old with acute or convalescent COVID-19. Material: peripheral blood. The chain carries TRBV14 and TRBJ1-2; possibly TRBD1 for D (6 bases). CDR3 in DNA: TGTGCCAGCAGCCATTTCTCAGGACAGACGCCGGATCAATCGGACTACACCTTC. Translation gives CASSHFSGQTPDQSDYTF.